These 4 T cell receptor beta chains came from one sample sequenced in a study of tumor-infiltrating lymphocytes in oesophageal squamous cell carcinoma. TCRdb re-called the PCR reads with MiXCR, one entry per CDR3 protein. Counted here are around 19,000 distinct CDR3 sequences, roughly 50% occurring once; the ten biggest clones make up about 43%. Sequencing was performed on normal esophageal tissue next to the tumor. The receptors here all came from a female donor with esophageal squamous cell carcinoma.

The genes are TRBV7-4 and TRBJ2-1; 10 bases align to TRBD2. Near its end, the DNA agrees better with TRBJ2-3, so the J call may be wrong. Germline assignment: CDR1 SGHVT and CDR2 SQSDAQ. The CDR3 extends over 15 amino acids. The chain's CDR3 is CASSSLAGGEDTQYF. DNA for the CDR3: TGTGCCAGCAGCTCCTTAGCGGGGGGCGAGGATACGCAGTATTTT.

The chain links TRBV7-2 to TRBJ2-3; TRBD1 aligns across 8 bases. This CDR3 contains 14 residues. The V and J ends lost 5 bases and 0 bases, in that order; junction bases with no gene match: 1. Germline V gene data show CDR1 as SGHTA and CDR2 as FQGNSA. The CDR3 loop reads CASSQGASTDTQYF. The CDR3 DNA follows: TGTGCCAGCAGCCAGGGGGCTAGCACAGATACGCAGTATTTT.

The gene calls are TRBV24-1 and TRBJ2-3, with TRBD1 identical over 7 bases. This CDR3 has 17 amino acids. Germline loops: CDR1 KGHDR, CDR2 SFDVKD. V lost 3 bases, J lost 1 base, and 9 bases stayed unmatched. The CDR3, as DNA: TGTGCCACCAGTGATCCAGTCCCGGGACAGCGCACAGATACGCAGTATTTT. It specifies CATSDPVPGQRTDTQYF.

V gene TRBV18 combines with J gene TRBJ2-5; tentatively, D is TRBD1 (5 bases). The DNA end favors TRBJ2-3, so the J call may be wrong. The V gene's germline CDR1 is KGHSH and CDR2 LQKENI. There are 14 residues in the CDR3. CDR3 protein: CASSPQGNTDTQYF. CDR3 nucleotides: TGTGCCAGCTCACCCCAGGGTAACACAGATACGCAGTATTTT.